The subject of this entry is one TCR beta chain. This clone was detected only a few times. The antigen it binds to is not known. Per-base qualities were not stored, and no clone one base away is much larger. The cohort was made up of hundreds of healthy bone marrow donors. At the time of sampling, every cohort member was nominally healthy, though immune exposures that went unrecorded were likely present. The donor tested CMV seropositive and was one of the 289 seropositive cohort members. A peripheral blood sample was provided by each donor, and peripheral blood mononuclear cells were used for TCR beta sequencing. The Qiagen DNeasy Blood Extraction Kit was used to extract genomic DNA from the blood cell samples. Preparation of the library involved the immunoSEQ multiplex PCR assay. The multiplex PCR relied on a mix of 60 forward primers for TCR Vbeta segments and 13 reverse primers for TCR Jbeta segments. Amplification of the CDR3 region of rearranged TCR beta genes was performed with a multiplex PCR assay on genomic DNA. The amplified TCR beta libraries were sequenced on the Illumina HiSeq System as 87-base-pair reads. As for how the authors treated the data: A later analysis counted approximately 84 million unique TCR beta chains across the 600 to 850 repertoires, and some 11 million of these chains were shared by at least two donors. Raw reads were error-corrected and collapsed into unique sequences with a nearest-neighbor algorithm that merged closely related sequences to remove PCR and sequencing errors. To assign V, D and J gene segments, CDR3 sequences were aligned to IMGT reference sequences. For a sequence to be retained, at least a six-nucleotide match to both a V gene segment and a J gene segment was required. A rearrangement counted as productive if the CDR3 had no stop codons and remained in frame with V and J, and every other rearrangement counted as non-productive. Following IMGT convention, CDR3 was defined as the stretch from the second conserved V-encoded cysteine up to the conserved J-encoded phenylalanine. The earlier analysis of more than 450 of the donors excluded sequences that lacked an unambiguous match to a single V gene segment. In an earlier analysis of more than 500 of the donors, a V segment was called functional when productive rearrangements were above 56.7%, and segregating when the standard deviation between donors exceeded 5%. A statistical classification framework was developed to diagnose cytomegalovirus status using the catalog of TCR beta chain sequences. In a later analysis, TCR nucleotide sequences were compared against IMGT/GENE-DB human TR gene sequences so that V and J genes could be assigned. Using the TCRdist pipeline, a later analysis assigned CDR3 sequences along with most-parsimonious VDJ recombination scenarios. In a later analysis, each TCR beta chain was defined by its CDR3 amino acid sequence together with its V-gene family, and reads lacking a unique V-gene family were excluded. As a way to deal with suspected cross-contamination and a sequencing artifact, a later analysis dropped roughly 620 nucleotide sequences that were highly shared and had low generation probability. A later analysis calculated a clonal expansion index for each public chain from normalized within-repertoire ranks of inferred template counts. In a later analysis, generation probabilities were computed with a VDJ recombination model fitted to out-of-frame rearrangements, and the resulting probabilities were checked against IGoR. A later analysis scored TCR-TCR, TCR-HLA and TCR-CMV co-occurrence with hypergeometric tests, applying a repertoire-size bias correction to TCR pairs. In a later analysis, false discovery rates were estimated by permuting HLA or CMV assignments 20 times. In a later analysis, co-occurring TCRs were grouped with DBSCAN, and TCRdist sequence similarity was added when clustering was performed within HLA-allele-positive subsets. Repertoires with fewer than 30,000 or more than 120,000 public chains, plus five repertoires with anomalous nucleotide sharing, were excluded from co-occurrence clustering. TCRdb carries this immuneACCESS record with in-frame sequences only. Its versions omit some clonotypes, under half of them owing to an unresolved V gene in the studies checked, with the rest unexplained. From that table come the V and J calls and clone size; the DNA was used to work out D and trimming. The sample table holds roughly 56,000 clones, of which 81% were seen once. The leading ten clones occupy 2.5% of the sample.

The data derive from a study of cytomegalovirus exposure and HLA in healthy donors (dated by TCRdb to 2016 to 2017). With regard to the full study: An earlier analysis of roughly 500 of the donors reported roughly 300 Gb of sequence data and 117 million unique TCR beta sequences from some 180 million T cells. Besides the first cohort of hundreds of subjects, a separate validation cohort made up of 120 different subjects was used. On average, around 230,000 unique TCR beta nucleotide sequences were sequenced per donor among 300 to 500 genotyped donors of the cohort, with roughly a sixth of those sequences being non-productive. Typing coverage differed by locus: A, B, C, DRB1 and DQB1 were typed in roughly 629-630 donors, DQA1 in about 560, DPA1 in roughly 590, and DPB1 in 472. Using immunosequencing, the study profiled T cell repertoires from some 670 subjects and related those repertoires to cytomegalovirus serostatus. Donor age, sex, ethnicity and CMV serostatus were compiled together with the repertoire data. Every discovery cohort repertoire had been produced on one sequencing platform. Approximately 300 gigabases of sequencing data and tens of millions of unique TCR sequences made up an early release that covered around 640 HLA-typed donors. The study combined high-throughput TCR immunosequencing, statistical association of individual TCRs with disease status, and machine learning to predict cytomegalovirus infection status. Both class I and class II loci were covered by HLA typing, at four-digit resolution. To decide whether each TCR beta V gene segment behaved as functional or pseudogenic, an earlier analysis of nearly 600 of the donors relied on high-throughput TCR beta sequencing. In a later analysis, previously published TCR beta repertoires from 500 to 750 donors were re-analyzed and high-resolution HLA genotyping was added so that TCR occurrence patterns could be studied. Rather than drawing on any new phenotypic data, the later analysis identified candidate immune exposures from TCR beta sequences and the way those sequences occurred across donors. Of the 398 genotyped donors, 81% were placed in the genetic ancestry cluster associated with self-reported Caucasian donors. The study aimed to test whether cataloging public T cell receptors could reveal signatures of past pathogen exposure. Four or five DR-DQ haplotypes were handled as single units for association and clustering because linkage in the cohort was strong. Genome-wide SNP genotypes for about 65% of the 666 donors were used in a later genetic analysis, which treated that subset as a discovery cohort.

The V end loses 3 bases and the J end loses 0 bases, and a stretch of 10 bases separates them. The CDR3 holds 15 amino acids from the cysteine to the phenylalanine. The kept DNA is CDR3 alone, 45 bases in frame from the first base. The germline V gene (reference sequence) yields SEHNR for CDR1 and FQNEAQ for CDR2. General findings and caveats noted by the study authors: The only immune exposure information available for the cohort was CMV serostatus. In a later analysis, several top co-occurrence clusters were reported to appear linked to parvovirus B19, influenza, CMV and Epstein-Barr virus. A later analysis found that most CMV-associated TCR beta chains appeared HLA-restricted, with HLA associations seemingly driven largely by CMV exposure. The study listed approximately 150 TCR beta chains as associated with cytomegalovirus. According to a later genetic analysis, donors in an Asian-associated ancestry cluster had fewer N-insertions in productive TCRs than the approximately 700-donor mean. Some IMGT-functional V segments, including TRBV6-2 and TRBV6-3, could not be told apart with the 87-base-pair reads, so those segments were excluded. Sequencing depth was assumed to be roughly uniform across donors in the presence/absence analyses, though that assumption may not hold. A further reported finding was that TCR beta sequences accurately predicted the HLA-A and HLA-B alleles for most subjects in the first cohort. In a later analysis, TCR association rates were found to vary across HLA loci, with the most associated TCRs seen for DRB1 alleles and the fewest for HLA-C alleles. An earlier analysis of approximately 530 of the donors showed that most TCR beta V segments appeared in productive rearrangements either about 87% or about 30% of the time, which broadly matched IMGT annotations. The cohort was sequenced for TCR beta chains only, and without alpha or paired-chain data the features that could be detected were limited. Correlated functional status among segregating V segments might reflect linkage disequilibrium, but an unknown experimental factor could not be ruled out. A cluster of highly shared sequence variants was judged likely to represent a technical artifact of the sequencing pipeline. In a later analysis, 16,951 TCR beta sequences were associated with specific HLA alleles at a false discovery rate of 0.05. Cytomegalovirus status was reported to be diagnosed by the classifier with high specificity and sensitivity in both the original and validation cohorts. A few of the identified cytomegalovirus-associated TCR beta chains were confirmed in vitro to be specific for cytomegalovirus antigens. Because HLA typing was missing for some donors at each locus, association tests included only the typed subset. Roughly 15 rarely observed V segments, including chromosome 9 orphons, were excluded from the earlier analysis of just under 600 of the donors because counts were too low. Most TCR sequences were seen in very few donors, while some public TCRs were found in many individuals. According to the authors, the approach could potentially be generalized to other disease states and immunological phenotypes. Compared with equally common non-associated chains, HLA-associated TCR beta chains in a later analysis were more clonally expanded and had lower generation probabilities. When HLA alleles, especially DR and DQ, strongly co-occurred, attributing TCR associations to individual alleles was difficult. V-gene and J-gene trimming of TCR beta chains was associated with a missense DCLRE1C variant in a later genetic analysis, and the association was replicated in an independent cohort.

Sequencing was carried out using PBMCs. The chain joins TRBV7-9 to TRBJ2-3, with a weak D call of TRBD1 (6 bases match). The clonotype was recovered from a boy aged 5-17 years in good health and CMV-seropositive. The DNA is TGTGCCAGCAGCTTCGGACAGCTCAGCACAGATACGCAGTATTTT. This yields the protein CASSFGQLSTDTQYF.